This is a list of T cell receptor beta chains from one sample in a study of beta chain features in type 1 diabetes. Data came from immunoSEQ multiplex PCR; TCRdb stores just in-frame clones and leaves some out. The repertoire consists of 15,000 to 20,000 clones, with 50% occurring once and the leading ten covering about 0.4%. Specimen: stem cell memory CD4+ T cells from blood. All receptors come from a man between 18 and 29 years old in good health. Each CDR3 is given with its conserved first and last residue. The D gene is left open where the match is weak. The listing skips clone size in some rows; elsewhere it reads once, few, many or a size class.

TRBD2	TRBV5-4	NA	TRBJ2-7	TGTGCCAGCAGCCCCGGACTAGCGGGAGTCTACGAGCAGTACTTC	CASSPGLAGVYEQYF
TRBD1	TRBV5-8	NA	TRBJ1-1	TGTGCCAGCAGCTTGGAGGGGGCGAGATTCACTGAAGCTTTCTTT	CASSLEGARFTEAFF
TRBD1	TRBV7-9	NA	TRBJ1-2	TGTGCCAGCAGCTCCGACAGGGCTCTCACCTTC	CASSSDRALTF
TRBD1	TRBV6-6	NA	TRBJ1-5	TGTGCCAGCAGTTACTCCAGGGGGTCGGGCGATCAGCCCCAGCATTTT	CASSYSRGSGDQPQHF
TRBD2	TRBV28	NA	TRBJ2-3	TGTGCCAGCAGTCTCATACTAGCGGGAGAACAAGATACGCAGTATTTT	CASSLILAGEQDTQYF
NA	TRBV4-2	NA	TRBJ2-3	TGTGCCAGCAGCCAAGGTCTACTAGACCTCACAGATACGCAGTATTTT	CASSQGLLDLTDTQYF
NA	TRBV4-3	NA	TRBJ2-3	TGCGCCAGCAGCCAAGATCCGCGGGTTACAGATACGCAGTATTTT	CASSQDPRVTDTQYF
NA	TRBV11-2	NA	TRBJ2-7	TGTGCCAGCAGCGCCTCGGAGTACGAGCAGTACTTC	CASSASEYEQYF
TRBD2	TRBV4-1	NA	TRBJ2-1	TGCGCCAGCAGCCAACGGCGGGAGAGCTCCTACAATGAGCAGTTCTTC	CASSQRRESSYNEQFF
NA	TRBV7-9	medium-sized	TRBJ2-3	TGTGCCAGCAGGCCACATGTTTCTAGCACAGATACGCAGTATTTT	CASRPHVSSTDTQYF
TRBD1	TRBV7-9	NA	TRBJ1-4	TGTGCCAGCAGCAGGGACAGGAGAATTCATGAAAAACTGTTTTTT	CASSRDRRIHEKLFF
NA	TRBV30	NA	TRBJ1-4	TGTGCCTGGACAGACAACAATGAAAAACTGTTTTTT	CAWTDNNEKLFF
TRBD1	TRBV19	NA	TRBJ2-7	TGTGCCAGTAGGCACGGACAGGGGAGCTTCTACGAGCAGTACTTC	CASRHGQGSFYEQYF
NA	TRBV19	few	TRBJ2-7	TGTGCCAGTAGTCCAAAGGGCTACAGGGAGCCCCTCCACGAGCAGTACTTC	CASSPKGYREPLHEQYF
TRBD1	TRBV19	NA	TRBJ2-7	TGTGCCAGTAGCCATACAGGGGGCGCCAACTACGAGCAGTACTTC	CASSHTGGANYEQYF
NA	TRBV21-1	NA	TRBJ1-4	TGTGCCAGCAGCAACGAAGGGGATGAAAAACTGTTTTTT	CASSNEGDEKLFF
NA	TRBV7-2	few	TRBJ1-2	TGTGCCAGCAGCCCGGGACAAGCGCTCACCTATGGCTACACCTTC	CASSPGQALTYGYTF
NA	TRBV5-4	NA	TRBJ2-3	TGTGCCAGCAGCCAAGAAGCGGTATACACAGATACGCAGTATTTT	CASSQEAVYTDTQYF
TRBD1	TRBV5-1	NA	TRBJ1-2	TGCGCCAGCAGGACCGGGACAGGGGATGGCTACACCTTC	CASRTGTGDGYTF
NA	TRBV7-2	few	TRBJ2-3	TGTGCCAGCAGCCCCCGGGGGACTAGCACAGATACGCAGTATTTT	CASSPRGTSTDTQYF
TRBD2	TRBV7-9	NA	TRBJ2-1	TGTGCCAGCAGCAAAGCGGGGCTAGCCGATGAGCAGTTCTTC	CASSKAGLADEQFF
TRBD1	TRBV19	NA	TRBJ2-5	TGTGCCAGTAGCGTCCAGGGGGCAGGGGAGACCCAGTACTTC	CASSVQGAGETQYF
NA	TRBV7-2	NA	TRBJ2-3	TGTGCCAGCAGCTTAATCCGGGACACAGATACGCAGTATTTT	CASSLIRDTDTQYF
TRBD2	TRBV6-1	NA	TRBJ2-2	TGTGCCAGCAGTGAAGCATGGGGAGGGTTGGACACCGGGGAGCTGTTTTTT	CASSEAWGGLDTGELFF
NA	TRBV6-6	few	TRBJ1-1	TGTGCCAGCAGTGACCCCACAGCGGGGGACACTGAAGCTTTCTTT	CASSDPTAGDTEAFF
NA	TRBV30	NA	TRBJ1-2	TGTGCCTGGAGTGTACTTAACCCCTCTCGGTCACCCACCTTC	CAWSVLNPSRSPTF
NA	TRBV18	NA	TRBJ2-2	TGTGCCAGCTCACCGACTGAAGAGGGTGCCGGATCCTTGGGGGAGCTGTTTTTT	CASSPTEEGAGSLGELFF
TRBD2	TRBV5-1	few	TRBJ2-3	TGCGCCAGCAGCTTGGAGGGTCGGGGGGACCTAAGCACAGATACGCAGTATTTT	CASSLEGRGDLSTDTQYF
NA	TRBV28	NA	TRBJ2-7	TGTGCCAGCAGTTTACGTTATTACGAGCAGTACTTC	CASSLRYYEQYF
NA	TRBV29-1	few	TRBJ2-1	TGCAGCGTTGTCCCTGGACAGAGCTCCTACAATGAGCAGTTCTTC	CSVVPGQSSYNEQFF
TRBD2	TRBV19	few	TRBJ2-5	TGTGCCAGTAGTATAGGTGCGGGAGCGGGATCAGAGACCCAGTACTTC	CASSIGAGAGSETQYF
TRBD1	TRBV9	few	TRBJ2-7	TGTGCCAGCAGCGTAGATCTGGGACAGGGGACGGTCTCCTACGAGCAGTACTTC	CASSVDLGQGTVSYEQYF
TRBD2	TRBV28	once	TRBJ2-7	TGTGCCAGCGGGACTAGCGGATCCTACGAGCAGTACTTC	CASGTSGSYEQYF
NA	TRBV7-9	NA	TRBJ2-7	TGTGCCAGCAGCCCGTATCAGAGGAGGGAAATATACGAGCAGTACTTC	CASSPYQRREIYEQYF
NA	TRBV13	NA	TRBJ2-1	TGTGCCAGCAGCCGGCGAACTAGATACAATGAGCAGTTCTTC	CASSRRTRYNEQFF
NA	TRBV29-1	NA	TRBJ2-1	TGCAGCGTTCAAACAGACTCCTACAATGAGCAGTTCTTC	CSVQTDSYNEQFF
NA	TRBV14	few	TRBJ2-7	TGTGCCAGCATGAGGGATACCGAGCAGTACTTC	CASMRDTEQYF
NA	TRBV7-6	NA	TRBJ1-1	TGTGCCAGCAGCGCAGGGGTTGCCACTGAAGCTTTCTTT	CASSAGVATEAFF
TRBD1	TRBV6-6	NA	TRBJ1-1	TGTGCCAGCAGTTACGCTTCAGGGGGAATGAACACTGAAGCTTTCTTT	CASSYASGGMNTEAFF
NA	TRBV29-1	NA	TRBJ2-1	TGCAGCGTTGAAGCCCAGGGAAACAATGAGCAGTTCTTC	CSVEAQGNNEQFF
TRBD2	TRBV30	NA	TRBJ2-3	TGTGCCTGGAGTAGCGGGGGGGCAGATACGCAGTATTTT	CAWSSGGADTQYF
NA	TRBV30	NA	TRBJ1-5	TGTGCCTGGAGTGTTGGAGGACTCCAGCCCCAGCATTTT	CAWSVGGLQPQHF
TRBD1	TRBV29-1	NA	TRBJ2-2	TGCAGCGTTGAAGATGCCCAAGGGGGCGTCGGGGAGCTGTTTTTT	CSVEDAQGGVGELFF
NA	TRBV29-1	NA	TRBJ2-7	TGCAGCGTTGAGAGTGAGCAGGGGTCCTACGAGCAGTACTTC	CSVESEQGSYEQYF
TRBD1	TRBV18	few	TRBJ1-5	TGTGCCAGCTCACTAGGACAGGGGCTTCAGCCCCAGCATTTT	CASSLGQGLQPQHF
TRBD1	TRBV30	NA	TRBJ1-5	TGTGCCTGGACCCCAGGACAGGGCGGGCAGCCCCAGCATTTT	CAWTPGQGGQPQHF
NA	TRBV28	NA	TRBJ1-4	TGTGCCAGCAGTCTGGGCGGGACAACTAATGAAAAACTGTTTTTT	CASSLGGTTNEKLFF
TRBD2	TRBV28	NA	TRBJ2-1	TGTGCCAGCAGTCCGACAGGCGGGAGGGCCCAGAATGAGCAGTTCTTC	CASSPTGGRAQNEQFF
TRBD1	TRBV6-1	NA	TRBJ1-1	TGTGCCAGCAGTGATTCCGGGACAGGGGGAAGTACTGAAGCTTTCTTT	CASSDSGTGGSTEAFF
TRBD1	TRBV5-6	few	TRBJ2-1	TGTGCCAGCAGCTTGGACAGGGGGACTCTCTACAATGAGCAGTTCTTC	CASSLDRGTLYNEQFF
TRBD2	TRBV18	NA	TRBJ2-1	TGTGCCAGCTCACCAAATGCAGCGGGAGGGTACAATGAGCAGTTCTTC	CASSPNAAGGYNEQFF
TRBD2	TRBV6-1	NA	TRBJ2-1	TGTGCCAGCAGTGAACGCGTAGCGGGAAATGAGCAGTTCTTC	CASSERVAGNEQFF
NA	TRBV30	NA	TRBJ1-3	TGTGCCTGGGCACTTGGAAACACCATATATTTT	CAWALGNTIYF
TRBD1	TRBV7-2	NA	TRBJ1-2	TGTGCCAGCAGCCAACAGGGGAACTATGGCTACACCTTC	CASSQQGNYGYTF
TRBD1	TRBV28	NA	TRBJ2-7	TGTGCCAGCAGCGCCCCTTCGGACAGGGGGTTCTACGAGCAGTACTTC	CASSAPSDRGFYEQYF
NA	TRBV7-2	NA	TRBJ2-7	TGTGCCAGCAGCTCAACAATTTACGAGCAGTACTTC	CASSSTIYEQYF
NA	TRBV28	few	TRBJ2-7	TGTGCCAGCACTCAGGGCTTAAGCTCCTACGAGCAGTACTTC	CASTQGLSSYEQYF
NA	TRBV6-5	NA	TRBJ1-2	TGTGCCAGCAGTTACTCGACGGCTCGGGGGGCGGATGGCTACACCTTC	CASSYSTARGADGYTF
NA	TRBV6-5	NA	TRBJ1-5	TGTGCCAGCAGTTACTCGGGCCCCCATCAGCCCCAGCATTTT	CASSYSGPHQPQHF